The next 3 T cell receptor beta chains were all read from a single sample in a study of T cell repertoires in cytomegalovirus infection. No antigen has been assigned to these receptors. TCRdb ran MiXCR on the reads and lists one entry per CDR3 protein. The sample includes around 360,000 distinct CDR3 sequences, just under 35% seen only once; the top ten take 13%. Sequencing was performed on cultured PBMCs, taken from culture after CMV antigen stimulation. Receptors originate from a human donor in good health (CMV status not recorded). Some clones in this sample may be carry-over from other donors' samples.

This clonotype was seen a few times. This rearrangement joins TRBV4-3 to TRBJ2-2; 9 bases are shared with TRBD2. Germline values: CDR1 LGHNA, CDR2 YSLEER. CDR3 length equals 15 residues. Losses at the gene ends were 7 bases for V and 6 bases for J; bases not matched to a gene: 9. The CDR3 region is CASTTQAGGAGELFF. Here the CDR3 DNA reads TGCGCCAGCACCACTCAGGCGGGAGGGGCCGGGGAGCTGTTTTTT.

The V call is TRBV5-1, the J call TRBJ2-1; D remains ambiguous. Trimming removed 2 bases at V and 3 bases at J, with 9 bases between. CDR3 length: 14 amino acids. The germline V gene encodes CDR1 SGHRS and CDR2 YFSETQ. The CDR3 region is CASSFDRHYNEQFF. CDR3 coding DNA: TGCGCCAGCAGCTTCGACCGCCACTACAATGAGCAGTTCTTC.

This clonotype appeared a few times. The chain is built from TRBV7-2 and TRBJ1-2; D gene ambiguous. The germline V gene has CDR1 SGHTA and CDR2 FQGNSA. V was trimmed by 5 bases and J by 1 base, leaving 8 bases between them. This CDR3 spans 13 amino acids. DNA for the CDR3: TGTGCCAGCAGCACTTACAATAACTATGGCTACACCTTC. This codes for CASSTYNNYGYTF.